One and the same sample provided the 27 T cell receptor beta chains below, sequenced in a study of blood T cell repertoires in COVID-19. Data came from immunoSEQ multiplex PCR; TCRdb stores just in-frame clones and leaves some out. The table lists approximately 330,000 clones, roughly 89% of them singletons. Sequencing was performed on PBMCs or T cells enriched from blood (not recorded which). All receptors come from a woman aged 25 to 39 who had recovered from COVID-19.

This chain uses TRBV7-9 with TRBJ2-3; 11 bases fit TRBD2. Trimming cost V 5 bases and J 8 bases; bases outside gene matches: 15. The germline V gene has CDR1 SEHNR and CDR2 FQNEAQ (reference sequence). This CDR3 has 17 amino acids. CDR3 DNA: TGTGCCAGCAGCCAACTTATAGCGGGAGGGCCCCTGGGTACGCAGTATTTT. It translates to CASSQLIAGGPLGTQYF.

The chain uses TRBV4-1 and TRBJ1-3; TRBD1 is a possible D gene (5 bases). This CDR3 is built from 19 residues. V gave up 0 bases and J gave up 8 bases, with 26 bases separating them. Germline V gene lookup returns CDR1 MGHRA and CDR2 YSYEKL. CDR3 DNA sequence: TGCGCCAGCAGCCAAGAAGGCGGGGGGATCACGGGCCCTCTATACACCATATATTTT. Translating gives CASSQEGGGITGPLYTIYF.

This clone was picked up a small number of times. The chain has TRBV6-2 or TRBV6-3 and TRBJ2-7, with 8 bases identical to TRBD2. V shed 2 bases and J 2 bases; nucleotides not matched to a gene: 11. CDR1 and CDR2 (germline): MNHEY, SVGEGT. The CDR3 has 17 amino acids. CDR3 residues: CASSYRVDDGRAYEQYF. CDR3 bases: TGTGCCAGCAGTTACAGAGTAGACGACGGGAGGGCCTACGAGCAGTACTTC.

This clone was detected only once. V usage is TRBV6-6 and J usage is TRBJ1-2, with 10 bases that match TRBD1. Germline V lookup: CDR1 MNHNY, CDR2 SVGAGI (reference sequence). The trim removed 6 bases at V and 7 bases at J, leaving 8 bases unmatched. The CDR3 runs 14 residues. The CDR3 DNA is TGTGCCAGCAGCACGGGACAGGGGACGGGTGGCTACACCTTC. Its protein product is CASSTGQGTGGYTF.

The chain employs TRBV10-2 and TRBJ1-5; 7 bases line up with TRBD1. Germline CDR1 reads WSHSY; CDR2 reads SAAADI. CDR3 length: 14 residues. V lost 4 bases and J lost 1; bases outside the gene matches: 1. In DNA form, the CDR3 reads TGCGCCAGCAGTGCGGACAGGAGCAATCAGCCCCAGCATTTT. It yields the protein CASSADRSNQPQHF.

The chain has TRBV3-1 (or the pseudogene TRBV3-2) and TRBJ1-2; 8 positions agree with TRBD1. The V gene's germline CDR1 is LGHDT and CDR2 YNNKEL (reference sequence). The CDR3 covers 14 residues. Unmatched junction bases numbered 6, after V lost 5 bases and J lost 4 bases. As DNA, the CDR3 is TGTGCCAGCAGCAGAGGGACAGGCTTCTATGGCTACACCTTC. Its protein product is CASSRGTGFYGYTF.

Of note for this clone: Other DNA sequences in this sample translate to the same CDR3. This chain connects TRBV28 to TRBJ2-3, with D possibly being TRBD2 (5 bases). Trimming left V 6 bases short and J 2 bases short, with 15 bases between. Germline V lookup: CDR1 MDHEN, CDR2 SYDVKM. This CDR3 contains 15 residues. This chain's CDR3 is CASSPPSGLTDTQYF. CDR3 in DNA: TGTGCCAGCAGCCCCCCCAGCGGCCTCACAGATACGCAGTATTTT.

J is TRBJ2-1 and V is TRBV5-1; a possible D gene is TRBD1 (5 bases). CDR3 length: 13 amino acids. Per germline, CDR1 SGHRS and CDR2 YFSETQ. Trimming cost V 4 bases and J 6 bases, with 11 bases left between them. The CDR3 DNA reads TGCGCCAGCAGCATCCAGGGTGTCAATGAGCAGTTCTTC. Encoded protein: CASSIQGVNEQFF.

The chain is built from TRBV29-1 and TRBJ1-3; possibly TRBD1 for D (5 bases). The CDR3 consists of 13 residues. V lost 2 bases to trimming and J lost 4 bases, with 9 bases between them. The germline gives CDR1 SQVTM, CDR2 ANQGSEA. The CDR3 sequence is CSVETGEGNTIYF. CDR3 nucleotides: TGCAGCGTTGAAACAGGAGAAGGAAACACCATATATTTT.

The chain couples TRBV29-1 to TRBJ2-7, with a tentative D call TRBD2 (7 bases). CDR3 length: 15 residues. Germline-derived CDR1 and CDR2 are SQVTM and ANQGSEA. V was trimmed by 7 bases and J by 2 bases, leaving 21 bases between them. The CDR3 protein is CSATRGASLTYEQYF. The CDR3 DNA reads TGCAGCGCCACACGGGGGGCCAGTCTAACCTACGAGCAGTACTTC.

CDR3 in DNA: TGCGCCAGCACGAGGGATGAGGCTAGCACAGATACGCAGTATTTT. Translating gives CASTRDEASTDTQYF. This rearrangement joins TRBV10-2 to TRBJ2-3; possible D gene TRBD2, 5 bases. The CDR3 spans 15 residues. In germline, CDR1 is WSHSY, CDR2 SAAADI. With 7 bases removed from V and 0 bases from J, the gap between germline ends came to 14 bases.

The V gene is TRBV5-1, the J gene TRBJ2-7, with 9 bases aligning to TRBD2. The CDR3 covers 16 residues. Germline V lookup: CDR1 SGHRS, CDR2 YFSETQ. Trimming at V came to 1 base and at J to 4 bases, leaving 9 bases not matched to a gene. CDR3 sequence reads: CASSLHWASGEYEQYF. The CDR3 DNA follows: TGCGCCAGCAGCTTGCATTGGGCTAGCGGGGAGTACGAGCAGTACTTC.

The CDR3 nucleotides are TGTGCCAGTAGCGGGTTTACAGGGGGCTACACCTTC. The encoded protein is CASSGFTGGYTF. V is TRBV19 and J is TRBJ1-2, with D possibly TRBD1 on 6 matching bases. The germline V gene has CDR1 LNHDA and CDR2 SQIVND (reference sequence). This CDR3 region has 12 residues. Trimming stripped 6 bases from V and 8 bases from J, with 13 bases between.

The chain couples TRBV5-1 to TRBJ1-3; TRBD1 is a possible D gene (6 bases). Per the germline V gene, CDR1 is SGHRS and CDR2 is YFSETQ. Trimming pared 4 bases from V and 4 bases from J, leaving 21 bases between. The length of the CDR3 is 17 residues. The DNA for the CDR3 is TGCGCCAGCAGCGGCACTACCGGGACATCGGGGGGAAACACCATATATTTT. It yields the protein CASSGTTGTSGGNTIYF.

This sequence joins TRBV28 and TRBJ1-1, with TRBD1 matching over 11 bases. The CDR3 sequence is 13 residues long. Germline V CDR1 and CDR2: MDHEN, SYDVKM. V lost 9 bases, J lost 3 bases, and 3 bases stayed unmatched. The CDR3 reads CASGGQGDTEAFF. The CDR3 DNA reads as TGTGCCAGTGGGGGACAGGGGGACACTGAAGCTTTCTTT.

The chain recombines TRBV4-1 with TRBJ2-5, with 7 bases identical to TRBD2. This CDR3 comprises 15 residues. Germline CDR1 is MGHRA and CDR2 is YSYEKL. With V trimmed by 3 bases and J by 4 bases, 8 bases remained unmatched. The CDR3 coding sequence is TGCGCCAGCAGCCACCGTAGCGGGTTAGGAGAGACCCAGTACTTC. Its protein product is CASSHRSGLGETQYF.

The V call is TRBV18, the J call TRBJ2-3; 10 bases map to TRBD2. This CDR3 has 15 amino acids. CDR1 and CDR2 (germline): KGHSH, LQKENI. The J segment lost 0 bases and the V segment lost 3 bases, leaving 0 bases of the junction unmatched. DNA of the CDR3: TGTGCCAGCTCACCGACTAGCGGGAGCACAGATACGCAGTATTTT. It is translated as CASSPTSGSTDTQYF.

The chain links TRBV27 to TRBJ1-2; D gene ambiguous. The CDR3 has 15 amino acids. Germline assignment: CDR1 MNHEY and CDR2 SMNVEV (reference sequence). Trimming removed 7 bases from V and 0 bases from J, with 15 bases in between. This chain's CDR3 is CASTSLRAANYGYTF. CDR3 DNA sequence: TGTGCCAGCACCTCCTTGAGGGCCGCTAACTATGGCTACACCTTC.

The CDR3 sequence: CALTSGTTNEKLFF. The CDR3 DNA sequence: TGTGCCCTGACTAGCGGGACAACTAATGAAAAACTGTTTTTT. This chain joins TRBV30 and TRBJ1-4; the D is unclear. The CDR3 sequence is 14 residues long. CDR1 GTSNPN and CDR2 SVGIG come from the germline V gene (reference sequence). V was cut by 8 bases and J by 0 bases, with 13 bases left in between.

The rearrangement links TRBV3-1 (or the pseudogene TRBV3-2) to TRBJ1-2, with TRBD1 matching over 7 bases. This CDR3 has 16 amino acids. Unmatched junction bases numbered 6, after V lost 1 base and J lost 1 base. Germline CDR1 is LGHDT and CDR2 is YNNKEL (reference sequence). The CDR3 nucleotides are TGTGCCAGCAGCCAAGTCTTACAGGGGATTAACTATGGCTACACCTTC. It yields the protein CASSQVLQGINYGYTF.

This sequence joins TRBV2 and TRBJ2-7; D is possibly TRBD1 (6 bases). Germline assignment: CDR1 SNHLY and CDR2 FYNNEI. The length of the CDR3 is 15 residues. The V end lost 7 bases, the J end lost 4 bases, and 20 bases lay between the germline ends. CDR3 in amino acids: CASKEPTGTPYEQYF. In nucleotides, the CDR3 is TGTGCCAGCAAGGAGCCTACAGGGACCCCGTACGAGCAGTACTTC.

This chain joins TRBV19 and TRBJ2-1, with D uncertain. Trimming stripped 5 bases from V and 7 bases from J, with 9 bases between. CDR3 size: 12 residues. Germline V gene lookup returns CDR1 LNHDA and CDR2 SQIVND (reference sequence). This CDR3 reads CASSALVNEQFF. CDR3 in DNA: TGTGCCAGTAGTGCTCTAGTAAATGAGCAGTTCTTC.

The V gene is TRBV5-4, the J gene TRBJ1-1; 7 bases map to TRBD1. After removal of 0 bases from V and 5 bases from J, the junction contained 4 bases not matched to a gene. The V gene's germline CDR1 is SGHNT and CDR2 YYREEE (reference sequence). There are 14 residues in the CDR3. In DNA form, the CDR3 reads TGTGCCAGCAGCTTGGGAGGGGGCCCGACTGAAGCTTTCTTT. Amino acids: CASSLGGGPTEAFF.

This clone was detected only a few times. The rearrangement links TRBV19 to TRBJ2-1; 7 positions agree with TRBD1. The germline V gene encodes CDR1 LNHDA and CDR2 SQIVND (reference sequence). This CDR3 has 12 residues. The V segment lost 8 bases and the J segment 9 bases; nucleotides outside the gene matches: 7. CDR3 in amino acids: CASVQGIGEQFF. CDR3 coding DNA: TGTGCCAGTGTACAGGGGATCGGTGAGCAGTTCTTC.

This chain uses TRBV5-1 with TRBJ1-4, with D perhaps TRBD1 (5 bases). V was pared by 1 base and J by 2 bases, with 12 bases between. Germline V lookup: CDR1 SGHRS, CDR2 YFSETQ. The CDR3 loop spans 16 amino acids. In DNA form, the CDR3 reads TGCGCCAGCAGCTTGAGCGGGGGGACGACTAATGAAAAACTGTTTTTT. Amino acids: CASSLSGGTTNEKLFF. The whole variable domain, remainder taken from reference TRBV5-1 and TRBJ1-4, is KAGVTQTPRYLIKTRGQQVTLSCSPISGHRSVSWYQQTPGQGLQFLFEYFSETQRNKGNFPGRFSGRQFSNSRSEMNVSTLELGDSALYLCASSLSGGTTNEKLFFGSGTQLSVL.

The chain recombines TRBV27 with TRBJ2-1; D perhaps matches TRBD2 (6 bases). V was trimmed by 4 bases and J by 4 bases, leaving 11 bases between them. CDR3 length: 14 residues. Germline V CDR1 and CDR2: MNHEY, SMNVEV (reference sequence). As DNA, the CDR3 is TGTGCCAGCAGTTCCGCCGGGACTTACAATGAGCAGTTCTTC. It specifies CASSSAGTYNEQFF.

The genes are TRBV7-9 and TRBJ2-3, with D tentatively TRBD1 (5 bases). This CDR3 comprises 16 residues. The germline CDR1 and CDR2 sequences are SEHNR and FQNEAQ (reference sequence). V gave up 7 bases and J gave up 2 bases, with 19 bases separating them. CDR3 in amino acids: CASKVVLAQDTDTQYF. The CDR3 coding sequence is TGTGCCAGCAAAGTCGTTCTGGCACAGGACACAGATACGCAGTATTTT.